Here is one T cell receptor (beta chain) with its context. Its specificity is unknown. This specimen comes from a study of identical twins. Germline lookup yields CDR1 DFQATT and CDR2 SNEGSKA (reference sequence). This CDR3 comprises 15 residues. V was shortened by 3 bases and J by 2 bases, with 17 bases between the two germline ends. The study, taken as a whole, reports: Without tracking the same donors, conclusions rested on cross-sectional statistical analysis.

One entry per CDR3 protein, called by TCRdb with MiXCR from the 5' RACE reads. The sample consists of about 520,000 distinct CDR3 sequences, approximately 22% of them appearing once. This same sample was also part of a study on T cells expressing NK-cell markers. That source adds: TCR beta repertoires came from sorted CD3+CD56+NKG2C+, CD3+CD56+NKG2C- and CD3+CD56-NKG2C+ T cells. A range of roughly 1.0-8% of CD8+ T cells consisted of dominant NKG2C+ clonotypes in roughly 6 donors.

This chain connects TRBV20-1 to TRBJ2-7; the D gene is possibly TRBD2 (6 bases). Sequencing input: CD4+ T cells sorted from blood. The source of this sequence is a woman between 18 and 29 years old in good health. The CDR3 reads CSASGVSGLAYEQYF. The CDR3 DNA follows: TGCAGTGCTAGTGGAGTCTCGGGACTTGCCTACGAGCAGTACTTC.